The following is a T cell receptor (beta chain) sequence with its context. Its antigen remains unidentified. Sequenced by immunoSEQ multiplex PCR; TCRdb stores in-frame clones only, minus some. This repertoire shows approximately 470,000 clones, about 85% found once; its top ten account for 10% to 15%. The sample comes from a study of shared clonotypes between healthy human individuals. CDR1 is MDHEN and CDR2 is SYDVKM in the germline V gene. Trimming at V came to 5 bases and at J to 5 bases, leaving 9 bases not matched to a gene. The CDR3 contains 16 residues. Study results and caveats: Sample collection involved blood only; tissue repertoires are likely different.

The sequence derives from a woman aged 35 to 49 in good health. Some clones in this sample may be carry-over from other donors' samples. V gene TRBV28 combines with J gene TRBJ2-1, with TRBD1 identical over 10 bases. The sample taken for sequencing was PBMCs. The CDR3 bases are TGTGCCAGCAGTCCCCCGACAGGGGGCATCAACAATGAGCAGTTCTTC. It translates to CASSPPTGGINNEQFF.